Below, one TCR beta chain is given with its context. The data were taken from a study of blood T cell repertoires in COVID-19. Study-wide context: The United States, Italy and Spain were the sources of the acute and convalescent COVID-19 samples.

V dropped 4 bases and J dropped 7 bases, with 14 bases sitting between them. CDR1 SGHDT and CDR2 YYEEEE come from the germline V gene. The CDR3 covers 14 residues. The data were produced by immunoSEQ multiplex PCR, yet TCRdb's version contains in-frame clones alone and is incomplete. This sample has approximately 470,000 clones, with 70% to 90% found just once. The sequencing sample was made of peripheral blood. The TCR sequence derives from a human donor in a cohort sampled during active COVID-19. The rearrangement joins TRBV5-6 to TRBJ1-4; D not certain. CDR3 nucleotides: TGTGCCAGCAGCCCTGGAGTGCCTGGTGAAAAACTGTTTTTT. Protein sequence: CASSPGVPGEKLFF.